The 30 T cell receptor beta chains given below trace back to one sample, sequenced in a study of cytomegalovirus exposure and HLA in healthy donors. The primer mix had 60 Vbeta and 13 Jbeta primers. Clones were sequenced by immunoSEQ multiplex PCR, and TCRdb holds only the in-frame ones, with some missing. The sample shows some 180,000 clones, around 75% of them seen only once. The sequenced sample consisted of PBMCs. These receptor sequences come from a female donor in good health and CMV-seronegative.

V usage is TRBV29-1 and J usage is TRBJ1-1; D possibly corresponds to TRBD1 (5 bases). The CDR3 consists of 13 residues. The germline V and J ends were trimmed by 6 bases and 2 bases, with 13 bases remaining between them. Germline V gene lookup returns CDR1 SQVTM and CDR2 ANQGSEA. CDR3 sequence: CSVMQGGNTEAFF. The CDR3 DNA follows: TGCAGCGTGATGCAGGGAGGTAACACTGAAGCTTTCTTT.

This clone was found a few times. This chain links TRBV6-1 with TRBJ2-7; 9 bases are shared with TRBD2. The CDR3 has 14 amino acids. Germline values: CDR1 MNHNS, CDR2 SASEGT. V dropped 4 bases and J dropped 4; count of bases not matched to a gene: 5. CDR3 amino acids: CASSVGSGGYEQYF. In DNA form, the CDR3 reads TGTGCCAGCAGTGTGGGAAGCGGGGGGTACGAGCAGTACTTC.

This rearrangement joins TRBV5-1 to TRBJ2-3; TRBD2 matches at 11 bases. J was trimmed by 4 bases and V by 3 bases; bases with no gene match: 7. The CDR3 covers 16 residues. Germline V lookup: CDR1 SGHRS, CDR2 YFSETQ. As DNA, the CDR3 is TGCGCCAGCAGCTCCGAACTAGCGGGAGCGGCAGATACGCAGTATTTT. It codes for CASSSELAGAADTQYF.

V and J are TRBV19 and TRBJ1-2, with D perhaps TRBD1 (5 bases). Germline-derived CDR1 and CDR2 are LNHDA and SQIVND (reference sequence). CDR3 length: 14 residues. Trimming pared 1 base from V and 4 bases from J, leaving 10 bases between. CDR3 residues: CASSIGGQIYGYTF. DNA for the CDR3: TGTGCCAGTAGTATAGGGGGCCAGATCTATGGCTACACCTTC.

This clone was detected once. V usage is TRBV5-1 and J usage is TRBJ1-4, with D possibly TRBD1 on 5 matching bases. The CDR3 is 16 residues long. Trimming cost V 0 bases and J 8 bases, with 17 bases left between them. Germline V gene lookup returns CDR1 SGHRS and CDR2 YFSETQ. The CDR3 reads CASSLVVGQGPEKLFF. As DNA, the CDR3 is TGCGCCAGCAGCTTGGTGGTTGGGCAGGGCCCAGAAAAACTGTTTTTT.

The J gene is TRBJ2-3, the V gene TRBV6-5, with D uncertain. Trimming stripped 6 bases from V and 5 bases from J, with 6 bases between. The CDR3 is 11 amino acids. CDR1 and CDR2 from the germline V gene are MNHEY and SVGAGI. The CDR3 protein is CASSLLDTQYF. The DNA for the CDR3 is TGTGCCAGCAGCCTCTTAGATACGCAGTATTTT.

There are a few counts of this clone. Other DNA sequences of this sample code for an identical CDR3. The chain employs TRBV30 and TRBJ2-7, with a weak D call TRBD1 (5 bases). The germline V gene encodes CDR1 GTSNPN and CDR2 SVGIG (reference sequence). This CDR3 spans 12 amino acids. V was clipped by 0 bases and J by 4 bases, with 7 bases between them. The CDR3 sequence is CAWSVSGYEQYF. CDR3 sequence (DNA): TGTGCCTGGAGTGTATCAGGGTACGAGCAGTACTTC. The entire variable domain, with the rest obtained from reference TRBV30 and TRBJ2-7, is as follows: SQTIHQWPATLVQPVGSPLSLECTVEGTSNPNLYWYRQAAGRGLQLLFYSVGIGQISSEVPQNLSASRPQDRQFILSSKKLLLSDSGFYLCAWSVSGYEQYFGPGTRLTVT.

CDR3 sequence: CASSQFGTSNHNEQFF. CDR3 sequence (DNA): TGTGCCAGCAGCCAATTTGGGACTAGCAACCACAATGAGCAGTTCTTC. The V and J genes are TRBV14 and TRBJ2-1; 9 bases map to TRBD2. The CDR3 has 16 amino acids. J gave up 5 bases and V 2 bases, and 7 bases lay outside the gene matches. From germline, CDR1 is SGHDN and CDR2 FVKESK. Full variable domain (remainder filled in from reference TRBV14 and TRBJ2-1): EAGVTQFPSHSVIEKGQTVTLRCDPISGHDNLYWYRRVMGKEIKFLLHFVKESKQDESGMPNNRFLAERTGGTYSTLKVQPAELEDSGVYFCASSQFGTSNHNEQFFGPGTRLTVL.

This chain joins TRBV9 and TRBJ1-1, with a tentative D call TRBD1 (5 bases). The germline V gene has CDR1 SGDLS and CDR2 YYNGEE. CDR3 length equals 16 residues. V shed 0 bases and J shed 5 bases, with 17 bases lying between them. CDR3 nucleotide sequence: TGTGCCAGCAGCGTAGGGTCAGGGTTGGCGGGGACTGAAGCTTTCTTT. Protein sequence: CASSVGSGLAGTEAFF.

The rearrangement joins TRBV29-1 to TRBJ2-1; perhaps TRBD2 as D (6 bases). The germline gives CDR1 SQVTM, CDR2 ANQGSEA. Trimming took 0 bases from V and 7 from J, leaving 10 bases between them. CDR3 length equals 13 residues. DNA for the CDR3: TGCAGCGTTGAAGAGGTAGCGGAGAATGAGCAGTTCTTC. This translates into CSVEEVAENEQFF.

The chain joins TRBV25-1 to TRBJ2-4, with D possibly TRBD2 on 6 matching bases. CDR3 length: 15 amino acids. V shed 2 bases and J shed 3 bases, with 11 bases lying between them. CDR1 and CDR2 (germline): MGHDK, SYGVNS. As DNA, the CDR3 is TGTGCCAGCAGTGAAACTAGCATAGTCAAAAACATTCAGTACTTC. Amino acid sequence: CASSETSIVKNIQYF.

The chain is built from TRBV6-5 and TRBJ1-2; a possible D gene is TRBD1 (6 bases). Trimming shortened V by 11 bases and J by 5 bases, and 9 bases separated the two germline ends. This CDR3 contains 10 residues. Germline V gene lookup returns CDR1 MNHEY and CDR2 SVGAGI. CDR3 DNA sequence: TGTGCCGTCAGGGGTTATGGCTACACCTTC. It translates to CAVRGYGYTF.

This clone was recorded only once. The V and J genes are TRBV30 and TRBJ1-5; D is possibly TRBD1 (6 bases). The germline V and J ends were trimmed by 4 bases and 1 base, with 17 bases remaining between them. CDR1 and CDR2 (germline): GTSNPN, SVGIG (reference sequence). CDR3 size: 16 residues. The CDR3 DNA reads TGTGCCTGGACCCCCGGGGGGGCCCGGAGCAATCAGCCCCAGCATTTT. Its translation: CAWTPGGARSNQPQHF. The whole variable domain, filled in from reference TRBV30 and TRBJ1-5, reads SQTIHQWPATLVQPVGSPLSLECTVEGTSNPNLYWYRQAAGRGLQLLFYSVGIGQISSEVPQNLSASRPQDRQFILSSKKLLLSDSGFYLCAWTPGGARSNQPQHFGDGTRLSIL.

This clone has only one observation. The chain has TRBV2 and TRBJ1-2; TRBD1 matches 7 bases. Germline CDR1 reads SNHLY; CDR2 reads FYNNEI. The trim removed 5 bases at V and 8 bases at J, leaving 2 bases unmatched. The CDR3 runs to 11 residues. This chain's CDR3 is CASSTGVGYTF. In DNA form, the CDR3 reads TGTGCCAGCAGTACAGGGGTCGGCTACACCTTC.

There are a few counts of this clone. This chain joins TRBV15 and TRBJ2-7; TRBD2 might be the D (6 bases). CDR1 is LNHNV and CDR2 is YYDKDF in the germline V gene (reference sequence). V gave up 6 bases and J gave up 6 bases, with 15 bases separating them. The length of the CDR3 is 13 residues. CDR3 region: CATSQKTSTEQYF. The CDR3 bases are TGTGCCACCAGTCAGAAGACTAGTACCGAGCAGTACTTC.

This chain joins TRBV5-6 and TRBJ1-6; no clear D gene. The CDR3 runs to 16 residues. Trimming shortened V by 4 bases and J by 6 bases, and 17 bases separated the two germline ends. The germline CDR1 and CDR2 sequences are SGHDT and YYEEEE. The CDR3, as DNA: TGTGCCAGCAGCGAGGGCCTTCTCCTTCTTAATTCACCCCTCCACTTT. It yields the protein CASSEGLLLLNSPLHF.

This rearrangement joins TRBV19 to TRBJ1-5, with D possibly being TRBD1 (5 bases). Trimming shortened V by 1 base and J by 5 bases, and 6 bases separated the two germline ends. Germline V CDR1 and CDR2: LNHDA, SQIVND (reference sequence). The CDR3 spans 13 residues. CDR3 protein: CASSIVGDQPQHF. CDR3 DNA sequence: TGTGCCAGTAGTATAGTAGGGGATCAGCCCCAGCATTTT.

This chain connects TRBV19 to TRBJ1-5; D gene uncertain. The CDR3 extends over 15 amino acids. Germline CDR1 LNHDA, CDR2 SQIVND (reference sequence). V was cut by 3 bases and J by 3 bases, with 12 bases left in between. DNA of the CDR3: TGTGCCAGTAGTATCGGTGGGCTGGTCAATCAGCCCCAGCATTTT. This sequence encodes CASSIGGLVNQPQHF.

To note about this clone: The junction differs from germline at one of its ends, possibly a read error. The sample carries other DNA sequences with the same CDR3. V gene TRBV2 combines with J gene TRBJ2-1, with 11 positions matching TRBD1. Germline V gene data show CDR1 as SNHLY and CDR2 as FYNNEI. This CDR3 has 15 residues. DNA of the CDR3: TGCGCCAGCAGTACTGGGACAGGGGGGTTTAATGAGCAGTTCTTC. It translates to CASSTGTGGFNEQFF.

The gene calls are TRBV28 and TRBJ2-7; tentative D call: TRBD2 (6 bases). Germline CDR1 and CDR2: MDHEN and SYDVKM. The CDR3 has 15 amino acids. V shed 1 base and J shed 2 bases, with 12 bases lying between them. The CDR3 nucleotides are TGTGCCAGCAGTTTATTTGGGGGAGGTACCTACGAGCAGTACTTC. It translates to CASSLFGGGTYEQYF.

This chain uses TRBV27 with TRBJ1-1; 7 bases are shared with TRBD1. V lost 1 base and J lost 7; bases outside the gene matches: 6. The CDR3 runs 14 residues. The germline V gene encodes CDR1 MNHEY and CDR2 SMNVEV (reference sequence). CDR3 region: CASSLYGTEFEAFF. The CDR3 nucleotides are TGTGCCAGCAGTTTATATGGGACAGAATTTGAAGCTTTCTTT.

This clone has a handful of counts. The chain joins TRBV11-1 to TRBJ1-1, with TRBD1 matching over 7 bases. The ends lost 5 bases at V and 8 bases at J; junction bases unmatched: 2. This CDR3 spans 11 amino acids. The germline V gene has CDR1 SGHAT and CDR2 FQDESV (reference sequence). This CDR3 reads CASSRTGEAFF. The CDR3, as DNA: TGTGCCAGCAGCCGGACAGGAGAAGCTTTCTTT.

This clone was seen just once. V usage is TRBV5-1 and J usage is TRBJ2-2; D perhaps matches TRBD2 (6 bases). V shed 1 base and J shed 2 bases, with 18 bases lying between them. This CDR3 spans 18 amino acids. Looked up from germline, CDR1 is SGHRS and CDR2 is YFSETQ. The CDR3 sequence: CASSLYMAGGLNTGELFF. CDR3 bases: TGCGCCAGCAGCTTGTACATGGCCGGGGGTCTAAACACCGGGGAGCTGTTTTTT.

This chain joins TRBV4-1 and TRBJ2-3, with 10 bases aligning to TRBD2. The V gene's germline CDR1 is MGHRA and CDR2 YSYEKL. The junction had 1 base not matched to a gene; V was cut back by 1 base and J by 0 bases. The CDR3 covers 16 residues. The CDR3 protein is CASSQATSGSTDTQYF. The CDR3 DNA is TGCGCCAGCAGCCAAGCGACTAGCGGGAGCACAGATACGCAGTATTTT.

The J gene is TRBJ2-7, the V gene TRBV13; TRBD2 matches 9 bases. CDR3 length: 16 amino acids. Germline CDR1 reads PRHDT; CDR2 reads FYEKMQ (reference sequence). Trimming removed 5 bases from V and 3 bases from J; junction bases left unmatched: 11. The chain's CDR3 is CASSARGGFSLYEQYF. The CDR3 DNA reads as TGTGCCAGCAGCGCGCGGGGGGGTTTCTCCCTCTACGAGCAGTACTTC.

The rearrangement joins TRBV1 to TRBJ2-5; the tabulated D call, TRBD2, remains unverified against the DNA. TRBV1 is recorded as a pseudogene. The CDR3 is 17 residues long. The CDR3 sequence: CTSSQGLAGDYQETQYF. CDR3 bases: TGCACCAGCAGCCAGGGACTAGCGGGTGACTATCAAGAGACCCAGTACTTC.

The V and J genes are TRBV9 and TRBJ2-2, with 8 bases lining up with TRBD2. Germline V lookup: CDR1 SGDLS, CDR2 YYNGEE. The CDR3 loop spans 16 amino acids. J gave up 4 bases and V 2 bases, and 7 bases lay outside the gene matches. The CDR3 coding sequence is TGTGCCAGCAGCGTCACCCGGGAGGGGGGCACCGGGGAGCTGTTTTTT. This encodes CASSVTREGGTGELFF.

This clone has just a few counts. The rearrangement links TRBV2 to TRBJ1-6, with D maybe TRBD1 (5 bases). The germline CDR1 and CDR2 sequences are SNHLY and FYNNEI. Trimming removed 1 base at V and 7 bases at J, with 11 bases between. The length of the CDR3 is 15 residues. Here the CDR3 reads CASSEGSGRNSPLHF. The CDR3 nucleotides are TGTGCCAGCAGTGAAGGGTCAGGGAGGAATTCACCCCTCCACTTT.

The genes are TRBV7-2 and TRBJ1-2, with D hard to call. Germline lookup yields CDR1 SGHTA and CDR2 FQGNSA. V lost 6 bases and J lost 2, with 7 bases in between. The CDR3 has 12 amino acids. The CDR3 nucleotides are TGTGCCAGCAGTCCTCAGAACTATGGCTACACCTTC. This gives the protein CASSPQNYGYTF.

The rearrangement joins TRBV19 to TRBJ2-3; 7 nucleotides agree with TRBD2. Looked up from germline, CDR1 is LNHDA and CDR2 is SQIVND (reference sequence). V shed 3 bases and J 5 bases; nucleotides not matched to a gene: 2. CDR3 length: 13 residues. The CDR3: CASSMGGVDTQYF. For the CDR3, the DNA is TGTGCCAGTAGTATGGGAGGGGTAGATACGCAGTATTTT.